Given below is one T cell receptor beta chain in context. The data were taken from a study of blood T cell repertoires in COVID-19. On the study more broadly: There were acute and convalescent COVID-19 samples, and they came from the United States, Italy and Spain.

After removal of 7 bases from V and 5 bases from J, the junction contained 7 bases not matched to a gene. Germline CDR1 and CDR2: MNHEY and SVGAGI. There are 13 residues in the CDR3. TCRdb's table, derived via immunoSEQ multiplex PCR, lists solely in-frame clones and lacks some. The sample consists of under 80,000 clones, approximately 86% of them appearing once. The sequence came from a man in his 70s with acute or convalescent COVID-19. Sequenced sample: peripheral blood. This sequence joins TRBV6-5 and TRBJ1-2; 7 bases match TRBD1. For the CDR3, the DNA is TGTGCCAGCACAAGACAGGGTTGGTATGGCTACACCTTC. It translates to CASTRQGWYGYTF.